The rows below give T cell receptor beta chains drawn from one sample of a study of a mutant IDH1 vaccine in newly diagnosed glioma. The method was immunoSEQ multiplex PCR; TCRdb's version includes in-frame clones alone and lacks a portion of them. The top ten hold around 0.6% of the sample, which has 90,000 to 100,000 clones, 80% to 90% seen once. Sequences were derived from PBMCs, sampled from a glioma patient treated with radiotherapy, temozolomide or both. Receptors were obtained from a woman in her fifties or sixties with glioma. The CDR3 runs from the conserved cysteine through the conserved F or W. A D gene is named only where the DNA matches it firmly. A clone size is listed for some rows: how often the clone was seen (once, few, many), or a class if it is expanded.

V: TRBV5-1
size: -
D: -
J: TRBJ1-1
DNA: TGCGCCAGCAGCTTTGAGGGGTTGGCTGAAGCTTTCTTT
CDR3: CASSFEGLAEAFF

V: TRBV27
size: -
D: -
J: TRBJ1-4
DNA: TGTGCCAGCAGTTTAAGGGAGGGGAATGAAAAACTGTTTTTT
CDR3: CASSLREGNEKLFF

V: TRBV18
size: -
D: -
J: TRBJ1-2
DNA: TGTGCCAGCTCACCAAACAGGGCGGATAACTATGGCTACACCTTC
CDR3: CASSPNRADNYGYTF

V: TRBV10-1
size: -
D: -
J: TRBJ2-1
DNA: TGCGCCAGCAGTGAGTCGGGACTCAAGGGCTCCTACAATGAGCAGTTCTTC
CDR3: CASSESGLKGSYNEQFF

V: TRBV7-9
size: -
D: TRBD1
J: TRBJ2-7
DNA: TGTGCCAGCAGCTTAGTGGCAGGGGGCGAGCAGTACTTC
CDR3: CASSLVAGGEQYF

V: TRBV28
size: -
D: TRBD1
J: TRBJ1-1
DNA: TGTGCCAGCAGTCCTACGACAGGGAAAACTGAAGCTTTCTTT
CDR3: CASSPTTGKTEAFF

V: TRBV9
size: -
D: TRBD1
J: TRBJ2-7
DNA: TGTGCCAGCAGCTTAGCACCTGCAGGGGGAACTTCCTACGAGCAGTACTTC
CDR3: CASSLAPAGGTSYEQYF

V: TRBV9
size: -
D: -
J: TRBJ2-5
DNA: TGTGCCAGCAGCTCTCTGGGGGGCAGGGAGACCCAGTACTTC
CDR3: CASSSLGGRETQYF

V: TRBV28
size: -
D: -
J: TRBJ2-7
DNA: TGTGCCAGCAGTTTATCTGAGTCCTACGAGCAGTACTTC
CDR3: CASSLSESYEQYF

V: TRBV6-5
size: -
D: -
J: TRBJ2-3
DNA: TGTGCCAGCAGTTACTCGCGGGGCCCGGCAGATACGCAGTATTTT
CDR3: CASSYSRGPADTQYF

V: TRBV5-1
size: -
D: -
J: TRBJ2-2
DNA: TGCGCCAGCAGGGCATTGGAGGAAGGCACCGGGGAGCTGTTTTTT
CDR3: CASRALEEGTGELFF

V: TRBV5-1
size: -
D: TRBD1
J: TRBJ1-4
DNA: TGCGCCAGCAGCCCGGGACAGGGGTTAAGTTACGAAAAACTGTTTTTT
CDR3: CASSPGQGLSYEKLFF

V: TRBV7-9
size: -
D: -
J: TRBJ2-7
DNA: TGTGCCAGCAGCGCAACAGACGAGCAGTACTTC
CDR3: CASSATDEQYF

V: TRBV30
size: -
D: TRBD2
J: TRBJ2-2
DNA: TGTGCCTGGACTCGGCTAGCGGTGACCGGGGAGCTGTTTTTT
CDR3: CAWTRLAVTGELFF

V: TRBV27
size: -
D: TRBD2
J: TRBJ2-7
DNA: TGTGCCAGCCGACGGACTAGCGGGAGCCAGAAATACGAGCAGTACTTC
CDR3: CASRRTSGSQKYEQYF

V: TRBV18
size: -
D: -
J: TRBJ1-1
DNA: TGTGCCAGCTCAGATTGGGGCGACACTGAAGCTTTCTTT
CDR3: CASSDWGDTEAFF

V: TRBV5-4
size: -
D: -
J: TRBJ2-3
DNA: TGTGCCAGCAGTCGGCAGCCCACAGATACGCAGTATTTT
CDR3: CASSRQPTDTQYF

V: TRBV7-3
size: -
D: -
J: TRBJ2-5
DNA: TGTGCCAGCAGCCGGACATACCAAGAGACCCAGTACTTC
CDR3: CASSRTYQETQYF

V: TRBV7-3
size: -
D: TRBD2
J: TRBJ2-2
DNA: TGTGCCAGCAGCTTACTAGCGGGAGGCACCGGGGAGCTGTTTTTT
CDR3: CASSLLAGGTGELFF

V: TRBV28
size: -
D: -
J: TRBJ1-2
DNA: TGTGCCAGCAGTCCCGGCGGGGAAGGCGACTATGGCTACACCTTC
CDR3: CASSPGGEGDYGYTF

V: TRBV11-3
size: -
D: -
J: TRBJ1-4
DNA: TGTGCCAGCAGCTCGCGACTGATAACTAATGAAAAACTGTTTTTT
CDR3: CASSSRLITNEKLFF

V: TRBV11-2
size: -
D: TRBD2
J: TRBJ2-2
DNA: TGTGCCAGCAGCTTAGGCCCCTCAGCGGGAGTCAACACCGGGGAGCTGTTTTTT
CDR3: CASSLGPSAGVNTGELFF

V: TRBV9
size: -
D: -
J: TRBJ2-7
DNA: TGTGCCAGCAGCGCGACAGGCGGCTACGAGCAGTACTTC
CDR3: CASSATGGYEQYF

V: TRBV7-9
size: -
D: -
J: TRBJ2-1
DNA: TGTGCCAGCAGCTTTCAGGGGCCAGATGAGCAGTTCTTC
CDR3: CASSFQGPDEQFF

V: TRBV9
size: -
D: -
J: TRBJ1-1
DNA: TGTGCCAGCAGCGTAGCCCTGAGGGACACTGAAGCTTTCTTT
CDR3: CASSVALRDTEAFF

V: TRBV29-1
size: -
D: TRBD2
J: TRBJ2-1
DNA: TGCAGCGTTGAAGCCAGCGGGAGGGCCTATGAGCAGTTCTTC
CDR3: CSVEASGRAYEQFF

V: TRBV5-4
size: -
D: -
J: TRBJ2-2
DNA: TGTGCCAGCAGCTTGCGGGGATCCGGGGAGCTGTTTTTT
CDR3: CASSLRGSGELFF

V: TRBV4-1
size: -
D: TRBD2
J: TRBJ2-1
DNA: TGCGCCAGCAGCCAAGGTCCTAGCGGGAGTTACAATGAGCAGTTCTTC
CDR3: CASSQGPSGSYNEQFF

V: TRBV10-3
size: -
D: TRBD1
J: TRBJ1-2
DNA: TGTGCCATCACCCCGGGACAGGGATATGGCTACACCTTC
CDR3: CAITPGQGYGYTF

V: TRBV5-1
size: few
D: -
J: TRBJ1-2
DNA: TGCGCCAGCAGCTTGACAGTGTCCGATGGCTACACCTTC
CDR3: CASSLTVSDGYTF

V: TRBV25-1
size: -
D: -
J: TRBJ1-1
DNA: TGTGCCAGCAGTGAACTGGGCGGGGGCACTGAAGCTTTCTTT
CDR3: CASSELGGGTEAFF

V: TRBV28
size: once
D: TRBD2
J: TRBJ2-5
DNA: TGTGCCAGCAGTTTCCCAGCGGGAGGGCAACAAGAGACCCAGTACTTC
CDR3: CASSFPAGGQQETQYF

V: TRBV7-7
size: -
D: TRBD1
J: TRBJ2-1
DNA: TGTGCTAGCAGCTTAGACTCCTCGACAGGGCGCAATGAGCAGTTCTTC
CDR3: CASSLDSSTGRNEQFF

V: TRBV6-5
size: once
D: -
J: TRBJ1-1
DNA: TGTGCCAGCAGTTACCAGGGGCTGAACACTGAAGCTTTCTTT
CDR3: CASSYQGLNTEAFF

V: TRBV9
size: -
D: TRBD1
J: TRBJ2-1
DNA: TGTGCCAGCAGCCCCACAGGGGGCAATGAGCAGTTCTTC
CDR3: CASSPTGGNEQFF

V: TRBV10-3
size: -
D: TRBD2
J: TRBJ2-1
DNA: TGTGCCATGGGGGCCGGGACTAGCGGGGGAAACTACAATGAGCAGTTCTTC
CDR3: CAMGAGTSGGNYNEQFF

V: TRBV28
size: -
D: -
J: TRBJ1-5
DNA: TGTGCCAGCAGTATACAGGGAGGCAATCAGCCCCAGCATTTT
CDR3: CASSIQGGNQPQHF